The present T cell receptor (beta chain) was sequenced within a study of blood T cell repertoires in COVID-19. Study information: T cells, B-cell-depleted T cells, or PBMCs provided the cDNA or gDNA that served as material.

Per the original data handling: Cell counts per sample came from amplifying reference gene primers. Sequenced by immunoSEQ multiplex PCR; TCRdb stores in-frame clones only, minus some. V, J and clone size are taken as reported in that table, and D and trimming were inferred from the DNA itself. Altogether approximately 150,000 clones are present, roughly nine tenths being singletons, with the ten largest covering under 3.5%. This CDR3 comprises 14 residues. V was pared by 9 bases and J by 0 bases, with 12 bases between. Germline V gene lookup returns CDR1 SEHNR and CDR2 FQNEAQ (reference sequence). This sequence joins TRBV7-9 and TRBJ1-3, with D perhaps matching TRBD1 (6 bases). Sequencing was performed on peripheral blood. This TCR came from a woman aged 55-75 years with active COVID-19. The CDR3 is CASDGQSSGNTIYF. The CDR3 bases are TGTGCCAGTGATGGACAGTCCTCTGGAAACACCATATATTTT.